This TCR beta chain was recorded in a study of monozygotic twins with inflammatory bowel disease. General observations from the study: T cell subtypes were not distinguishable in this analysis.

The CDR3 has 16 residues. Germline assignment: CDR1 MNHEY and CDR2 SVGAGI. Points on this clonotype: Its antigen is undetermined.

TCRdb processed the 5' RACE reads again and assigns one entry to each CDR3 protein, with no DNA. The table gives 200,000 to 250,000 distinct CDR3 sequences; the top ten clones make up 1.5% to 2% of it. Sequenced material: blood. The chain recombines TRBV6-5 with TRBJ2-3; TCRdb returns TRBD2, unconfirmable since there is no DNA. This TCR was recovered from a human donor with ulcerative colitis or Crohn's disease, or a healthy co-twin of an affected twin (not recorded which). CDR3 region: CASSYSGGSLPGTQYF.